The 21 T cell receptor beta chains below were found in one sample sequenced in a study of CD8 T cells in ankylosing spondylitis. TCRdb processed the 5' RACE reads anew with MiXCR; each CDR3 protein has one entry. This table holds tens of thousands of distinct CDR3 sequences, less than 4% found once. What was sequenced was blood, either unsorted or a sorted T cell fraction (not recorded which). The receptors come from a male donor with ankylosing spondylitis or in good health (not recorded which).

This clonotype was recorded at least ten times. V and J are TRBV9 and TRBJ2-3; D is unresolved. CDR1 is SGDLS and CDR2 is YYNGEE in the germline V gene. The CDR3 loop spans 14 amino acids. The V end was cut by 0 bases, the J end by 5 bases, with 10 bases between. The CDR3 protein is CASSVESPEDTQYF. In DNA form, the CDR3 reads TGTGCCAGCAGCGTAGAGTCACCGGAAGATACGCAGTATTTT.

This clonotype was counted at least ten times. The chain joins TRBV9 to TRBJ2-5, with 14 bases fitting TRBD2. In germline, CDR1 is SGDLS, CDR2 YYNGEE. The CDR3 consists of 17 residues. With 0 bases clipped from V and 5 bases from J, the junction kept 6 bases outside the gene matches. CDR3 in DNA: TGTGCCAGCAGCGTAGGGGGACTAGCGGGAGCCGGGGAGACCCAGTACTTC. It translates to CASSVGGLAGAGETQYF.

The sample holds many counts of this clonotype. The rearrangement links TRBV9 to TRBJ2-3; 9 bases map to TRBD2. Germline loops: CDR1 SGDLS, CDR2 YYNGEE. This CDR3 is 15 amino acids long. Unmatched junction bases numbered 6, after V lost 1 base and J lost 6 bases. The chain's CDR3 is CASSVLGGGVDTQYF. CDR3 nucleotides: TGTGCCAGCAGCGTACTTGGCGGGGGGGTGGATACGCAGTATTTT.

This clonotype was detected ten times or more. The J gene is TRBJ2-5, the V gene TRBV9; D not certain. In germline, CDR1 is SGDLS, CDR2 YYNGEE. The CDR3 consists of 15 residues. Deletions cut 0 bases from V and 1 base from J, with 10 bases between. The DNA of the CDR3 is TGTGCCAGCAGCGTAGGAAGCCACCTCCAAGAGACCCAGTACTTC. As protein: CASSVGSHLQETQYF.

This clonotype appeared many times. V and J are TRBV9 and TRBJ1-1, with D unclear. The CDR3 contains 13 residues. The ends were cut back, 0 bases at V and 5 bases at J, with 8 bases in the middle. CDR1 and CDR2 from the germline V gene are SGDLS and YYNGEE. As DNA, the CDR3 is TGTGCCAGCAGCGTAGCGCTGGAGACTGAAGCTTTCTTT. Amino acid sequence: CASSVALETEAFF.

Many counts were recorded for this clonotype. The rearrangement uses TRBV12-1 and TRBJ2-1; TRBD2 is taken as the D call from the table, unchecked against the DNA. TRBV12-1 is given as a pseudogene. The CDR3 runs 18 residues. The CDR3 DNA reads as TGTGCCAGCAGCTTTCCGACTAGCGGGTCGTTGTCCTACAATGAGCAGTTCTTC. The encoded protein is CASSFPTSGSLSYNEQFF.

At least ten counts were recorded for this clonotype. The DNA of the CDR3 is TGTGCCAGCAGCCCTCACATAAGTACAGGGACACACACGAGGGAGCAGTTCTTC. Translated: CASSPHISTGTHTREQFF. The genes are TRBV9 and TRBJ2-1, with a weak D call TRBD1 (6 bases). Germline V lookup: CDR1 SGDLS, CDR2 YYNGEE. Trimming cost V 4 bases and J 10 bases, with 30 bases left between them. This CDR3 is 18 amino acids long.

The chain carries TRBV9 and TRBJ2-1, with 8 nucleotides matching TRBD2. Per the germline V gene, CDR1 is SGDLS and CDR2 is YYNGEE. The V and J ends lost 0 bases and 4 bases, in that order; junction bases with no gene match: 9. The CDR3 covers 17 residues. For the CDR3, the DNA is TGTGCCAGCAGCGTAGGGTCCGGGACTAGGATTTACAATGAGCAGTTCTTC. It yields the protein CASSVGSGTRIYNEQFF.

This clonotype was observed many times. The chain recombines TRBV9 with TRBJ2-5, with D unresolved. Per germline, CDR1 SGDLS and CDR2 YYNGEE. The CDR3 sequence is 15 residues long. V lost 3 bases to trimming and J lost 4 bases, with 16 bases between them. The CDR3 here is CASSDSVGFRETQYF. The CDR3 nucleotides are TGTGCCAGCAGCGACTCCGTCGGGTTCCGAGAGACCCAGTACTTC.

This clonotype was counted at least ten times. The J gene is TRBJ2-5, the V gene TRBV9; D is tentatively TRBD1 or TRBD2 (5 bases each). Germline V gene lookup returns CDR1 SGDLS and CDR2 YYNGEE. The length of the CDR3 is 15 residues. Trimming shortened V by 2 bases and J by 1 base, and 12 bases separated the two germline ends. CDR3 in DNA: TGTGCCAGCAGCGTGGGGGTTGGTAGCCAAGAGACCCAGTACTTC. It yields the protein CASSVGVGSQETQYF.

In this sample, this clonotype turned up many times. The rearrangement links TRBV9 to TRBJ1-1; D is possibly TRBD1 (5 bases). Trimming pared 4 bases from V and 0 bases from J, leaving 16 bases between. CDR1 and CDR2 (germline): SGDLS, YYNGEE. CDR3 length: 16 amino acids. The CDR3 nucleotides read TGTGCCAGCAGCCCCCACGGGGGACGTATGAACACTGAAGCTTTCTTT. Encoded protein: CASSPHGGRMNTEAFF.

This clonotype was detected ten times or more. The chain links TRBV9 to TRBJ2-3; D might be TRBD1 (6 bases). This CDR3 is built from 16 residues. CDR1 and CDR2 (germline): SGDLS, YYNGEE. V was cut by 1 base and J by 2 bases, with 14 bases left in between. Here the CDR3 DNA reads TGTGCCAGCAGCGTACTGGCAGGGGACAACACAGATACGCAGTATTTT. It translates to CASSVLAGDNTDTQYF.

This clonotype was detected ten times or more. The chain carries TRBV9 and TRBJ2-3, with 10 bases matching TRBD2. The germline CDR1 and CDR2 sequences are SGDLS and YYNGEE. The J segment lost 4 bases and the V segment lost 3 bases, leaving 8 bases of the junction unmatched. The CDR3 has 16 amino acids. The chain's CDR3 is CASSGAGGLYSDTQYF. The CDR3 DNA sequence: TGTGCCAGCAGCGGAGCGGGGGGGCTTTATTCAGATACGCAGTATTTT. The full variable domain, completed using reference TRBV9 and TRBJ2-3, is DSGVTQTPKHLITATGQRVTLRCSPRSGDLSVYWYQQSLDQGLQFLIQYYNGEERAKGNILERFSAQQFPDLHSELNLSSLELGDSALYFCASSGAGGLYSDTQYFGPGTRLTVL.

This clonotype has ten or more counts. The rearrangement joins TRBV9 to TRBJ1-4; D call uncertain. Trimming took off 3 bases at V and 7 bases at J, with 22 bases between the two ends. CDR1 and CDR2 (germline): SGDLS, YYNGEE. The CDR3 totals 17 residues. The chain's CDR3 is CASSAGPAGSGFEKLFF. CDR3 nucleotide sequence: TGTGCCAGCAGCGCAGGCCCCGCGGGGTCCGGGTTTGAAAAACTGTTTTTT.

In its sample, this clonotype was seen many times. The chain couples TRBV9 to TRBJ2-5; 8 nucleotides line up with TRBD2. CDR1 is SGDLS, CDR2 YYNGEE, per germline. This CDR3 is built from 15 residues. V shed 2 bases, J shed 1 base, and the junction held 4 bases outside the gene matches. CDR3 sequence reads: CASSVLAGSQETQYF. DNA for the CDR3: TGTGCCAGCAGCGTTTTAGCGGGAAGCCAAGAGACCCAGTACTTC.

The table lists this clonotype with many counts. The CDR3 DNA follows: TGTGCCAGCAGCACGCATGGAGGGCGGGTCAATGAGCAGTTCTTC. This translates into CASSTHGGRVNEQFF. This chain joins TRBV9 and TRBJ2-1, with a weak D call TRBD2 (6 bases). CDR1 is SGDLS, CDR2 YYNGEE, per germline. There are 15 residues in the CDR3. V shed 4 bases and J shed 6 bases, with 17 bases lying between them.

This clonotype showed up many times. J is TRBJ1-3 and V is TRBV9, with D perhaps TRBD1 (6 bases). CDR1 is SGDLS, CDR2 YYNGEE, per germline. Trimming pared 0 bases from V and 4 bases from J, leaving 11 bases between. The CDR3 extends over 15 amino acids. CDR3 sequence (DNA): TGTGCCAGCAGCGTAGAACAGGGAAGAGGAAACACCATATATTTT. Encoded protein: CASSVEQGRGNTIYF.

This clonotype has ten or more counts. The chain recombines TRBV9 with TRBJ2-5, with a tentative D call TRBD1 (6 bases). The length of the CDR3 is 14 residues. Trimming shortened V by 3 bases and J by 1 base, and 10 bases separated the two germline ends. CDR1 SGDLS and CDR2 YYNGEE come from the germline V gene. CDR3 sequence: CASSAGQAQETQYF. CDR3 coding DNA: TGTGCCAGCAGCGCGGGACAAGCCCAAGAGACCCAGTACTTC.

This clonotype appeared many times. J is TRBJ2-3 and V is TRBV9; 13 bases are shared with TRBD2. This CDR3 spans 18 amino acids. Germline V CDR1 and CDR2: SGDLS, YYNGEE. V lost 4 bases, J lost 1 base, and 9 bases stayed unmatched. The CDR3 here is CASSRTSGGALGTDTQYF. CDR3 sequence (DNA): TGTGCCAGCAGCCGAACTAGCGGGGGGGCTTTGGGCACAGATACGCAGTATTTT.

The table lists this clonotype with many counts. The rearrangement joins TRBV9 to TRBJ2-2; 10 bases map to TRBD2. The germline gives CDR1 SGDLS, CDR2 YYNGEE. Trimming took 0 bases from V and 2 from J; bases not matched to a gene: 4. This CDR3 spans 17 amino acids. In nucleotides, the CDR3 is TGTGCCAGCAGCGTAGCGGCTAGCGGGAGAAACACCGGGGAGCTGTTTTTT. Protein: CASSVAASGRNTGELFF.

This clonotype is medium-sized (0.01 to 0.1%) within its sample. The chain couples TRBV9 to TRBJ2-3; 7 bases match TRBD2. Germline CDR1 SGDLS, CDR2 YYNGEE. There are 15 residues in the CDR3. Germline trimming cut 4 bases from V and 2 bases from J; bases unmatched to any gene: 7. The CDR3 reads CASSRGTTVTDTQYF. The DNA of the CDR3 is TGTGCCAGCAGCCGAGGGACTACCGTCACAGATACGCAGTATTTT.